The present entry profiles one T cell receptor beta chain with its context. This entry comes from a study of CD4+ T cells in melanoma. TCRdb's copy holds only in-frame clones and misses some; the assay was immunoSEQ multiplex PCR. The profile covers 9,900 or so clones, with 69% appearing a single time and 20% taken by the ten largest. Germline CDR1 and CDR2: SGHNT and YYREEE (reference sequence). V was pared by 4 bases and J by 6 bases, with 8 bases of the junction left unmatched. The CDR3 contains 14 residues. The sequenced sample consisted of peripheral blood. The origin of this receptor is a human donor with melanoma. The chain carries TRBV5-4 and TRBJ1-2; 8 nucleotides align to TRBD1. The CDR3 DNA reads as TGTGCCAGCAGCCAGAACACAGGGGGTCATGGCTACACCTTC. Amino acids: CASSQNTGGHGYTF.